The 24 T cell receptor beta chains listed next were all sequenced from one sample in a study of blood T cell repertoires in COVID-19 (dated by TCRdb to about 2020). Receptors were amplified or captured by the immunoSEQ multiplex PCR assay. This is the immuneACCESS table as TCRdb keeps it, with only in-frame sequences that have V and J called. A part of the clones is gone; compared with another copy, unresolved V genes explain less than half, and the rest is unexplained. The sample table contains 20,000 or so clones; only one count was recorded for approximately 89% of them. Jointly, the top ten make up just under 20% of the sample. Sequenced material: peripheral blood. Receptor source: a human donor in a cohort sampled during active COVID-19.

The chain couples TRBV2 to TRBJ2-5; no reliable D call. This CDR3 is 11 amino acids long. V was pared by 6 bases and J by 1 base, with 3 bases between. The germline gives CDR1 SNHLY, CDR2 FYNNEI. The CDR3 spells CASSLQETQYF. CDR3 DNA sequence: TGTGCCAGCAGCCTCCAAGAGACCCAGTACTTC.

In DNA, the CDR3 is TGCAGCGCCGGGGAGAACACTGAAGCTTTCTTT. Amino acid sequence: CSAGENTEAFF. The J gene is TRBJ1-1, the V gene TRBV29-1, with D hard to call. The CDR3 runs 11 residues. Looked up from germline, CDR1 is SQVTM and CDR2 is ANQGSEA. Trimming removed 7 bases from V and 1 base from J, with 7 bases in between.

The gene calls are TRBV6-5 and TRBJ1-4; 8 bases agree with TRBD1. This CDR3 region has 13 residues. J was trimmed by 7 bases and V by 6 bases; bases with no gene match: 4. Germline CDR1 and CDR2: MNHEY and SVGAGI. The CDR3 DNA reads as TGTGCCAGCAGACAACAGGGGGGTGAAAAACTGTTTTTT. Translating gives CASRQQGGEKLFF.

The V gene is TRBV28, the J gene TRBJ2-5; D may be TRBD1 (7 bases). Trimming took off 10 bases at V and 5 bases at J, with 14 bases between the two ends. Germline-derived CDR1 and CDR2 are MDHEN and SYDVKM. CDR3 size: 12 residues. The CDR3 coding sequence is TGTGCCACCCAGGGGGGTCGGGAGACCCAGTACTTC. Protein sequence: CATQGGRETQYF.

J is TRBJ1-3 and V is TRBV9; D gene uncertain. Trimming removed 0 bases from V and 8 bases from J, with 15 bases in between. The germline V gene has CDR1 SGDLS and CDR2 YYNGEE. CDR3 length: 15 residues. CDR3 in amino acids: CASSVAGGLSDTIYF. The DNA for the CDR3 is TGTGCCAGCAGCGTAGCTGGAGGGCTAAGCGACACCATATATTTT. Full variable domain (outside the CDR3, taken from reference TRBV9 and TRBJ1-3): DSGVTQTPKHLITATGQRVTLRCSPRSGDLSVYWYQQSLDQGLQFLIQYYNGEERAKGNILERFSAQQFPDLHSELNLSSLELGDSALYFCASSVAGGLSDTIYFGEGSWLTVV.

This clone was observed once. The junction and the germline gene differ at one end; a read error may be behind it. This rearrangement joins TRBV2 to TRBJ1-1; D ambiguous. The V gene's germline CDR1 is SNHLY and CDR2 FYNNEI. This CDR3 spans 14 amino acids. The CDR3 sequence is CASSEDYRNTEAFF. DNA for the CDR3: TGTGCCAGCAGCGAAGATTATAGGAACACTGAAGCTTTCTTT. The full variable domain, in which reference TRBV2 and TRBJ1-1 provide the parts outside the CDR3, is EPEVTQTPSHQVTQMGQEVILRCVPISNHLYFYWYRQILGQKVEFLVSFYNNEISEKSEIFDDQFSVERPDGSNFTLKIRSTKLEDSAMYFCASSEDYRNTEAFFGQGTRLTVV.

The rearrangement links TRBV9 to TRBJ1-6, with D tentatively TRBD1 (6 bases). V lost 3 bases and J lost 7, with 14 bases in between. The CDR3 covers 15 residues. CDR1 SGDLS and CDR2 YYNGEE come from the germline V gene. The CDR3 sequence: CASSEAGTPNSPLHF. The CDR3 DNA reads TGTGCCAGCAGCGAAGCCGGGACACCAAATTCACCCCTCCACTTT.

The chain is built from TRBV27 and TRBJ2-1, with D perhaps TRBD2 (5 bases). The ends were cut back, 0 bases at V and 1 base at J, with 10 bases in the middle. Looked up from germline, CDR1 is MNHEY and CDR2 is SMNVEV (reference sequence). CDR3 length equals 16 residues. The CDR3: CASSLSRGGSYNEQFF. Here the CDR3 DNA reads TGTGCCAGCAGTTTATCTCGGGGTGGTTCCTACAATGAGCAGTTCTTC.

The V call is TRBV6-5, the J call TRBJ1-6, with 10 bases aligning to TRBD1. Looked up from germline, CDR1 is MNHEY and CDR2 is SVGAGI. The J segment lost 9 bases and the V segment lost 6 bases, leaving 5 bases of the junction unmatched. The length of the CDR3 is 14 residues. CDR3 nucleotide sequence: TGTGCCAGCAGGGTGGGACAGGGGACTTCACCCCTCCACTTT. As protein: CASRVGQGTSPLHF.

This rearrangement joins TRBV2 to TRBJ2-3, with TRBD1 matching 7 bases. Germline CDR1 SNHLY, CDR2 FYNNEI. The CDR3 has 16 residues. The V gene end was trimmed by 6 bases and the J gene end by 3 bases; junction bases not matched to a gene: 12. The CDR3 loop is CASSKGDRVGTDTQYF. In DNA, the CDR3 is TGTGCCAGCAGCAAGGGAGACAGGGTTGGTACAGATACGCAGTATTTT.

This sequence joins TRBV18 and TRBJ2-1; 7 bases are shared with TRBD2. V was pared by 3 bases and J by 0 bases, with 5 bases of the junction left unmatched. Germline assignment: CDR1 KGHSH and CDR2 LQKENI. The CDR3 totals 16 residues. CDR3 amino acids: CASSPKLASSYNEQFF. Here the CDR3 DNA reads TGTGCCAGCTCACCCAAACTAGCGAGCTCCTACAATGAGCAGTTCTTC.

The V and J genes are TRBV5-8 and TRBJ2-3; 13 nucleotides match TRBD2. The trim removed 7 bases at V and 6 bases at J, leaving 5 bases unmatched. Germline CDR1 SGHTS, CDR2 YDEGEE. The CDR3 has 14 amino acids. In DNA, the CDR3 is TGTGCCAGCTCACTGACTAGCGGGGGGGATACGCAGTATTTT. Protein: CASSLTSGGDTQYF.

The genes are TRBV30 and TRBJ2-3; 10 bases fit TRBD2. The CDR3 totals 16 residues. Trimming took 7 bases from V and 1 from J; bases not matched to a gene: 11. CDR1 and CDR2 from the germline V gene are GTSNPN and SVGIG (reference sequence). The CDR3 nucleotides are TGTGCCTTGGGGGTAGCGGGAGGAGGGGGCACAGATACGCAGTATTTT. It translates to CALGVAGGGGTDTQYF.

This chain uses TRBV4-3 with TRBJ1-1, with D perhaps TRBD1 (5 bases). Germline V gene lookup returns CDR1 LGHNA and CDR2 YSLEER. The CDR3 extends over 16 amino acids. Deletions cut 4 bases from V and 0 bases from J, with 15 bases between. Written as DNA, the CDR3 is TGCGCCAGCAGCCCAGGTCGCGGCAGGGTGAACACTGAAGCTTTCTTT. This gives the protein CASSPGRGRVNTEAFF.

The V call is TRBV30, the J call TRBJ1-2, with D tentatively TRBD1 (5 bases). The germline V and J ends were trimmed by 3 bases and 8 bases, with 10 bases remaining between them. Germline V CDR1 and CDR2: GTSNPN, SVGIG (reference sequence). CDR3 length: 11 amino acids. The CDR3 sequence: CAWRKGPGYTF. The CDR3 coding sequence is TGTGCCTGGAGGAAGGGGCCGGGCTACACCTTC.

This clone has just a few counts. The rearrangement joins TRBV7-2 to TRBJ1-3, with TRBD1 matching over 10 bases. This CDR3 is 15 amino acids long. Germline values: CDR1 SGHTA, CDR2 FQGNSA. With V trimmed by 4 bases and J by 3 bases, 3 bases remained unmatched. The CDR3, as DNA: TGTGCCAGCAGCTGGGGACAGGGGAGTGGAAACACCATATATTTT. Its protein product is CASSWGQGSGNTIYF.

The chain joins TRBV2 to TRBJ2-3; unclear D gene. CDR3 length equals 14 residues. The V end lost 7 bases, the J end lost 2 bases, and 13 bases lay between the germline ends. The germline V gene encodes CDR1 SNHLY and CDR2 FYNNEI. CDR3 sequence reads: CASIVSEVTDTQYF. Here the CDR3 DNA reads TGTGCCAGCATAGTGTCCGAGGTCACAGATACGCAGTATTTT. Drawing the rest from reference TRBV2 and TRBJ2-3, the complete variable domain is EPEVTQTPSHQVTQMGQEVILRCVPISNHLYFYWYRQILGQKVEFLVSFYNNEISEKSEIFDDQFSVERPDGSNFTLKIRSTKLEDSAMYFCASIVSEVTDTQYFGPGTRLTVL.

Here the CDR3 DNA reads TGTGCCAGCAGCTTCCAGGGTCATAGCAATCAGCCCCAGCATTTT. Translating it yields CASSFQGHSNQPQHF. The chain couples TRBV5-5 to TRBJ1-5, with a possible D match to TRBD1 (5 bases). The CDR3 is 15 amino acids. The V and J ends lost 2 bases and 0 bases respectively, with 9 bases between them. Germline values: CDR1 SGHKS, CDR2 YYEKEE (reference sequence).

The chain links TRBV5-1 to TRBJ1-2; 7 nucleotides align to TRBD1. The CDR3 sequence is 13 residues long. After removal of 1 base from V and 6 bases from J, the junction contained 3 bases not matched to a gene. Germline V gene data show CDR1 as SGHRS and CDR2 as YFSETQ. This CDR3 is CASSLMQGDGYTF. The CDR3 DNA reads TGCGCCAGCAGCTTGATGCAGGGGGATGGCTACACCTTC.

This sequence joins TRBV27 and TRBJ1-5; 8 bases are a match to TRBD1. The CDR3 runs to 14 residues. After removal of 2 bases from V and 7 bases from J, the junction contained 4 bases not matched to a gene. Germline V gene lookup returns CDR1 MNHEY and CDR2 SMNVEV (reference sequence). The CDR3 loop is CASSLTGGGQPQHF. The CDR3 bases are TGTGCCAGCAGTTTAACAGGGGGTGGACAGCCCCAGCATTTT.

The chain couples TRBV5-5 to TRBJ1-1; no reliable D call. The CDR3 extends over 12 amino acids. Trimming removed 4 bases at V and 11 bases at J, with 15 bases between. Germline V CDR1 and CDR2: SGHKS, YYEKEE (reference sequence). The CDR3 sequence is CASSDGGNMAFF. DNA of the CDR3: TGTGCCAGCAGCGATGGAGGGAACATGGCTTTCTTT.

The gene calls are TRBV5-3 and TRBJ2-2, with 7 bases lining up with TRBD2. TRBV5-3 is identified as an open reading frame with a role that is uncertain. The CDR3 length is 15 residues. The V gene end was trimmed by 7 bases and the J gene end by 0 bases; junction bases not matched to a gene: 6. The CDR3 nucleotides read TGTGCCAGACCCGTTCGGGGGGCGAACACCGGGGAGCTGTTTTTT. This translates into CARPVRGANTGELFF.

The chain couples TRBV19 to TRBJ1-4; a weak D match, TRBD1 (6 bases). CDR3 size: 15 residues. Trimming shortened V by 5 bases and J by 3 bases, and 13 bases separated the two germline ends. Germline CDR1 and CDR2: LNHDA and SQIVND (reference sequence). The DNA of the CDR3 is TGTGCCAGTAGTTTACGGGACACCTCTAATGAAAAACTGTTTTTT. This codes for CASSLRDTSNEKLFF. Full variable domain (missing parts from reference TRBV19 and TRBJ1-4): DGGITQSPKYLFRKEGQNVTLSCEQNLNHDAMYWYRQDPGQGLRLIYYSQIVNDFQKGDIAEGYSVSREKKESFPLTVTSAQKNPTAFYLCASSLRDTSNEKLFFGSGTQLSVL.

The J gene is TRBJ2-3, the V gene TRBV7-9; maybe TRBD2 (6 bases). Trimming pared 5 bases from V and 4 bases from J, leaving 16 bases between. Germline CDR1 and CDR2: SEHNR and FQNEAQ (reference sequence). This CDR3 has 15 residues. The CDR3 nucleotides read TGTGCCAGCAGCCCCGGGACTGGGTGGCCAGATACGCAGTATTTT. Its protein is CASSPGTGWPDTQYF. The full variable domain, its missing parts supplied by reference TRBV7-9 and TRBJ2-3, is DTGVSQNPRHKITKRGQNVTFRCDPISEHNRLYWYRQTLGQGPEFLTYFQNEAQLEKSRLLSDRFSAERPKGSFSTLEIQRTEQGDSAMYLCASSPGTGWPDTQYFGPGTRLTVL.